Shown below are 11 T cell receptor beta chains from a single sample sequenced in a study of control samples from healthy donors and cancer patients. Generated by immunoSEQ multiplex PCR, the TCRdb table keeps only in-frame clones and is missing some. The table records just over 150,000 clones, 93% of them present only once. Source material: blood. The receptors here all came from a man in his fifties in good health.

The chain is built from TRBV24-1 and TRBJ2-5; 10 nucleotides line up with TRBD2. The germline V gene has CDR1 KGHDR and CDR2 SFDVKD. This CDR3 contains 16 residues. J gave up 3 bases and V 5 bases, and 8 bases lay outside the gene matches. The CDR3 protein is CATSGNELAGKETQYF. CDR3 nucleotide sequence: TGTGCCACCAGTGGAAACGAACTAGCGGGAAAAGAGACCCAGTACTTC.

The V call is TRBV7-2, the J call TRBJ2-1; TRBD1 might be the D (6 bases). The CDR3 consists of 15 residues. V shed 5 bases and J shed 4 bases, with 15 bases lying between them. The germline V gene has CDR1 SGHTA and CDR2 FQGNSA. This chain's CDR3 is CASSKRGQPYNEQFF. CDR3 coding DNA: TGTGCCAGCAGCAAGAGGGGACAACCTTACAATGAGCAGTTCTTC. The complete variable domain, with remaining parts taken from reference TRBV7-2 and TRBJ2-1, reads GAGVSQSPSNKVTEKGKDVELRCDPISGHTALYWYRQSLGQGLEFLIYFQGNSAPDKSGLPSDRFSAERTGGSVSTLTIQRTQQEDSAVYLCASSKRGQPYNEQFFGPGTRLTVL.

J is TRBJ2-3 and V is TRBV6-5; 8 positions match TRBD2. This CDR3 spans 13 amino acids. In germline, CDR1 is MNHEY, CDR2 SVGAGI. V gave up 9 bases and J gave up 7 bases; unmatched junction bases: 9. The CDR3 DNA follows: TGTGCCAGTTCAGCGGGAGTTGTAAATACGCAGTATTTT. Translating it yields CASSAGVVNTQYF.

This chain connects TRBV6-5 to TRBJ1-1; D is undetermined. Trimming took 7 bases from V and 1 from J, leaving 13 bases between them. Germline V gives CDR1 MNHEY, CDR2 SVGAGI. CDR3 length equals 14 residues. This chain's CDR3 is CASISVQRNTEAFF. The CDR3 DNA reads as TGTGCCAGCATTAGTGTCCAGCGGAACACTGAAGCTTTCTTT.

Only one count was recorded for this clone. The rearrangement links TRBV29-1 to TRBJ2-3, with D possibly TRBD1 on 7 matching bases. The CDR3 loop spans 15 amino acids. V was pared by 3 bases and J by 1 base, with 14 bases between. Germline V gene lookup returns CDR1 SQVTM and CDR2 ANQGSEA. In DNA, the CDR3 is TGCAGCGTTGAGCAGGGGGGAGAGGGCACAGATACGCAGTATTTT. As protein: CSVEQGGEGTDTQYF.

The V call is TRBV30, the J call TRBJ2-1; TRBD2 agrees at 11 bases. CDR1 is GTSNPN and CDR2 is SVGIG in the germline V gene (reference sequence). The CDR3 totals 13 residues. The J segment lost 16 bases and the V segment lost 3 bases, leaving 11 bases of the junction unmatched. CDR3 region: CAWREIAGGPQFF. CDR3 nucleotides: TGTGCCTGGAGAGAAATAGCGGGAGGGCCGCAATTCTTC.

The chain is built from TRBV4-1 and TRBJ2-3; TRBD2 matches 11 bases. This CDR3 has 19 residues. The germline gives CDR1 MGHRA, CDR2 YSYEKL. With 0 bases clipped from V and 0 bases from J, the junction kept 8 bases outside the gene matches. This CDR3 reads CASSQDLLAGDTSTDTQYF. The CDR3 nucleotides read TGCGCCAGCAGCCAAGATTTACTAGCGGGAGACACTAGCACAGATACGCAGTATTTT.

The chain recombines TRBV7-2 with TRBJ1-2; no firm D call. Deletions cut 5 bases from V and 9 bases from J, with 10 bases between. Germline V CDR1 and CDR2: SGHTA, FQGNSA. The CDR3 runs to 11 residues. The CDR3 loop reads CASSPVLSYTF. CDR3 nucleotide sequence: TGTGCCAGCAGCCCAGTACTAAGCTACACCTTC.

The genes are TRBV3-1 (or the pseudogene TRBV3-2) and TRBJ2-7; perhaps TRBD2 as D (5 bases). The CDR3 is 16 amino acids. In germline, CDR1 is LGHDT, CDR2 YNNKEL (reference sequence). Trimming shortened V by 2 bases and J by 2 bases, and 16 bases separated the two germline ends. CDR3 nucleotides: TGTGCCAGCAGCCAAAATCGGGGTACCGGGACCTACGAGCAGTACTTC. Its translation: CASSQNRGTGTYEQYF.

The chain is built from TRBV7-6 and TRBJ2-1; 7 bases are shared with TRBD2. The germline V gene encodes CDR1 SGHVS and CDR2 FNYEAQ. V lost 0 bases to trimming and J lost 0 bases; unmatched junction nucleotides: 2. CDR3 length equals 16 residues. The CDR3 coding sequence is TGTGCCAGCAGCTTAGCGGCGGGAGTCTCCTACAATGAGCAGTTCTTC. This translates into CASSLAAGVSYNEQFF.

CDR3 in amino acids: CAISESRQGYEQYF. As DNA, the CDR3 is TGTGCCATCAGTGAGTCACGACAGGGATACGAGCAGTACTTC. The chain uses TRBV10-3 and TRBJ2-7; 7 bases map to TRBD1. Germline V gene sequence: CDR1 ENHRY, CDR2 SYGVKD. V lost 0 bases, J lost 4 bases, and 3 bases stayed unmatched. CDR3 size: 14 residues.